The 22 T cell receptor beta chains below were found in one sample sequenced in a study of T cells after somatic rescue of genetic block. Repertoires were generated with immunoSEQ multiplex PCR, while TCRdb's copy carries only in-frame clones and drops some. Of tens of thousands of clones listed, under 95% are singletons. Sequenced input: peripheral blood mononuclear cells (PBMCs). The source of these receptors is a man aged 25 to 45.

The chain couples TRBV25-1 to TRBJ2-2; 8 nucleotides agree with TRBD1. The CDR3 consists of 16 residues. CDR1 MGHDK and CDR2 SYGVNS come from the germline V gene. The V and J ends lost 3 bases and 4 bases, in that order; junction bases with no gene match: 7. For the CDR3, the DNA is TGTGCCAGCAGTGATAGTCACAGGGGGAGCACCGGGGAGCTGTTTTTT. It specifies CASSDSHRGSTGELFF.

The genes are TRBV25-1 and TRBJ1-4; perhaps TRBD1 as D (6 bases). Trimming pared 0 bases from V and 5 bases from J, leaving 10 bases between. The V gene's germline CDR1 is MGHDK and CDR2 SYGVNS. The CDR3 consists of 15 residues. The CDR3 loop reads CASSEYQGRNEKLFF. CDR3 nucleotides: TGTGCCAGCAGTGAATATCAGGGGCGGAATGAAAAACTGTTTTTT. The full variable domain, rest sourced from reference TRBV25-1 and TRBJ1-4, is EADIYQTPRYLVIGTGKKITLECSQTMGHDKMYWYQQDPGMELHLIHYSYGVNSTEKGDLSSESTVSRIRTEHFPLTLESARPSHTSQYLCASSEYQGRNEKLFFGSGTQLSVL.

The rearrangement links TRBV19 to TRBJ1-2; the D gene is possibly TRBD1 (6 bases). Germline V CDR1 and CDR2: LNHDA, SQIVND (reference sequence). V was shortened by 9 bases and J by 4 bases, with 18 bases between the two germline ends. This CDR3 spans 14 amino acids. The CDR3 protein is CASTNQGPGYGYTF. The DNA for the CDR3 is TGTGCCAGCACGAATCAGGGGCCTGGCTATGGCTACACCTTC.

This clone was seen once. This chain joins TRBV7-9 and TRBJ2-3; tentatively, D is TRBD2 (5 bases). The CDR3 loop spans 11 amino acids. The germline V gene has CDR1 SEHNR and CDR2 FQNEAQ (reference sequence). V was cut by 9 bases and J by 6 bases, with 10 bases left in between. Here the CDR3 DNA reads TGTGCCAGAATGGGAGCGGATACGCAGTATTTT. Its protein is CARMGADTQYF.

The chain joins TRBV5-6 to TRBJ1-2; D possibly corresponds to TRBD1 (5 bases). The germline CDR1 and CDR2 sequences are SGHDT and YYEEEE. Trimming cost V 0 bases and J 3 bases, with 12 bases left between them. The CDR3 is 15 amino acids. For the CDR3, the DNA is TGTGCCAGCAGCTTGGGACGGGACGGATACTATGGCTACACCTTC. Translated, it gives CASSLGRDGYYGYTF. The full variable domain, in which reference TRBV5-6 and TRBJ1-2 provide the parts outside the CDR3, is DAGVTQSPTHLIKTRGQQVTLRCSPKSGHDTVSWYQQALGQGPQFIFQYYEEEERQRGNFPDRFSGHQFPNYSSELNVNALLLGDSALYLCASSLGRDGYYGYTFGSGTRLTVV.

The chain carries TRBV27 and TRBJ1-4; D remains unclear. The CDR3 sequence is 19 residues long. Per germline, CDR1 MNHEY and CDR2 SMNVEV (reference sequence). Trimming removed 7 bases from V and 3 bases from J, with 27 bases in between. CDR3 bases: TGTGCCAGCATTTCGCTGGTCGGCCGACTACTGAAACCTAATGAAAAACTGTTTTTT. Translating it yields CASISLVGRLLKPNEKLFF.

The chain carries TRBV12-5 and TRBJ2-5; TRBD1 is a possible D gene (7 bases). The CDR3 is 16 residues long. Germline CDR1 and CDR2: LGHNT and FRNRAP. V was trimmed by 4 bases and J by 3 bases, leaving 18 bases between them. The CDR3 bases are TGTGCTAGTGGTTCAACTCAGGGGGGCCTGAAAGAGACCCAGTACTTC. This codes for CASGSTQGGLKETQYF.

This clone has a single count. The chain couples TRBV5-1 to TRBJ2-3; 11 bases agree with TRBD1. Germline values: CDR1 SGHRS, CDR2 YFSETQ. After removal of 4 bases from V and 4 bases from J, the junction contained 8 bases not matched to a gene. The CDR3 totals 16 residues. Here the CDR3 reads CASSPGQGARADTQYF. In DNA, the CDR3 is TGCGCCAGCAGCCCTGGACAGGGGGCGCGGGCAGATACGCAGTATTTT.

The J gene is TRBJ2-5, the V gene TRBV7-2; D unclear. This CDR3 has 15 amino acids. Trimming cost V 0 bases and J 1 base, with 9 bases left between them. In germline, CDR1 is SGHTA, CDR2 FQGNSA. CDR3 DNA: TGTGCCAGCAGCTTAGCTTACGGGCCCCAAGAGACCCAGTACTTC. Translation gives CASSLAYGPQETQYF.

V usage is TRBV27 and J usage is TRBJ2-7; D possibly uses TRBD1 or TRBD2 (5 bases each). The CDR3 runs 17 residues. With 2 bases removed from V and 2 bases from J, the gap between germline ends came to 19 bases. Germline V lookup: CDR1 MNHEY, CDR2 SMNVEV (reference sequence). The CDR3 loop reads CASSLKGGWDRTYEQYF. In DNA, the CDR3 is TGTGCCAGCAGTTTAAAAGGAGGTTGGGACCGAACCTACGAGCAGTACTTC.

J is TRBJ2-5 and V is TRBV2; TRBD2 aligns across 8 bases. The CDR3 has 15 residues. V lost 1 base, J lost 5 bases, and 6 bases stayed unmatched. The germline CDR1 and CDR2 sequences are SNHLY and FYNNEI. The CDR3 DNA is TGTGCCAGCAGTGAAGGGAGCGGGGGCGGGGAGACCCAGTACTTC. It is translated as CASSEGSGGGETQYF.

The chain couples TRBV6-5 to TRBJ2-5; a possible D gene is TRBD1 (5 bases). Germline lookup yields CDR1 MNHEY and CDR2 SVGAGI. V lost 6 bases and J 0 bases, leaving 11 bases between the germline ends. The CDR3 consists of 14 residues. The CDR3 coding sequence is TGTGCCAGCAGGGAAGCCAGGGACCAAGAGACCCAGTACTTC. It specifies CASREARDQETQYF.

The chain carries TRBV10-2 and TRBJ2-7; 13 positions match TRBD2. The CDR3 loop spans 13 amino acids. Per germline, CDR1 WSHSY and CDR2 SAAADI. Germline trimming cut 4 bases from V and 7 bases from J; bases unmatched to any gene: 1. Here the CDR3 reads CASSVLAGGEQYF. CDR3 sequence (DNA): TGCGCCAGCAGTGTACTAGCGGGAGGGGAGCAGTACTTC.

The chain has TRBV15 and TRBJ2-5; 7 bases map to TRBD1. The CDR3 has 15 residues. Germline CDR1 is LNHNV and CDR2 is YYDKDF (reference sequence). Unmatched junction bases numbered 8, after V lost 7 bases and J lost 0 bases. Written as DNA, the CDR3 is TGTGCCACCAAAAATAAAGGGGGCAACCAAGAGACCCAGTACTTC. Translation: CATKNKGGNQETQYF.

This chain connects TRBV11-2 to TRBJ2-1; the match to TRBD2 covers 8 bases. The CDR3 consists of 14 residues. In germline, CDR1 is SGHAT, CDR2 FQNNGV. With 5 bases clipped from V and 9 bases from J, the junction kept 9 bases outside the gene matches. CDR3 loop: CASSPGGAPAEQFF. For the CDR3, the DNA is TGTGCCAGCAGCCCCGGGGGGGCACCGGCTGAGCAGTTCTTC.

This sequence joins TRBV6-5 and TRBJ2-7; no firm D call. In germline, CDR1 is MNHEY, CDR2 SVGAGI. Trimming left V 4 bases short and J 4 bases short, with 11 bases between. The CDR3 totals 13 residues. The DNA of the CDR3 is TGTGCCAGCAGTTTTGGTTTCAGTTACGAGCAGTACTTC. Translation gives CASSFGFSYEQYF.

The rearrangement uses TRBV9 and TRBJ2-7; 10 positions match TRBD2. Germline CDR1 reads SGDLS; CDR2 reads YYNGEE. This CDR3 contains 14 residues. With V trimmed by 1 base and J by 5 bases, 3 bases remained unmatched. CDR3 sequence: CASSVQGLADEQYF. CDR3 nucleotide sequence: TGTGCCAGCAGCGTACAAGGACTAGCGGACGAGCAGTACTTC. The full variable domain, completed using reference TRBV9 and TRBJ2-7, is DSGVTQTPKHLITATGQRVTLRCSPRSGDLSVYWYQQSLDQGLQFLIQYYNGEERAKGNILERFSAQQFPDLHSELNLSSLELGDSALYFCASSVQGLADEQYFGPGTRLTVT.

The chain employs TRBV6-4 and TRBJ2-5; D is uncertain. The CDR3 has 13 residues. Trimming took 4 bases from V and 1 from J, leaving 7 bases between them. Germline CDR1 reads MRHNA; CDR2 reads SNTAGT. The DNA of the CDR3 is TGTGCCAGCAGTGTCAACGTCCAAGAGACCCAGTACTTC. Residues: CASSVNVQETQYF.

The chain joins TRBV7-9 to TRBJ2-7, with D perhaps given as TRBD1 or TRBD2 (5 bases each). Looked up from germline, CDR1 is SEHNR and CDR2 is FQNEAQ (reference sequence). The CDR3 extends over 14 amino acids. The ends were cut back, 4 bases at V and 2 bases at J, with 12 bases in the middle. This CDR3 is CASSYGTEAYEQYF. The CDR3 DNA reads TGTGCCAGCAGCTACGGGACGGAAGCCTACGAGCAGTACTTC.

The genes are TRBV19 and TRBJ2-1; 13 bases are shared with TRBD2. Germline assignment: CDR1 LNHDA and CDR2 SQIVND (reference sequence). V trimming: 6 bases; J trimming: 7 bases; junction bases outside the gene matches: 6. The CDR3 contains 15 residues. This chain's CDR3 is CASSLTSGGANEQFF. The CDR3 DNA follows: TGTGCCAGTAGCCTAACTAGCGGGGGGGCTAATGAGCAGTTCTTC.

The chain's CDR3 is CASSPRGTSTDTQYF. As DNA, the CDR3 is TGTGCCAGCAGCCCGCGGGGAACTAGCACAGATACGCAGTATTTT. The genes are TRBV14 and TRBJ2-3; a weak D match, TRBD2 (6 bases). CDR1 is SGHDN, CDR2 FVKESK, per germline. Trimming took off 4 bases at V and 0 bases at J, with 11 bases between the two ends. CDR3 size: 15 residues.

V and J are TRBV2 and TRBJ2-3, with D unresolved. Trimming took 7 bases from V and 4 from J, leaving 12 bases between them. This CDR3 is 13 amino acids long. Germline assignment: CDR1 SNHLY and CDR2 FYNNEI. The DNA of the CDR3 is TGTGCCAGCAACGAATACAGCCCAGATACGCAGTATTTT. Its protein product is CASNEYSPDTQYF.